The sample holds a few counts of the clone carrying this T cell receptor beta chain. Per the germline V gene, CDR1 is MNHNY and CDR2 is SVGAGI (reference sequence). The CDR3 runs to 15 residues. The V and J ends lost 6 bases and 1 base, in that order; junction bases with no gene match: 4. This sample is drawn from a study of immune characterization of retroperitoneal liposarcoma. A single record per CDR3 protein comes from TCRdb applying MiXCR to the PCR reads. The sample has around 10,000 distinct CDR3 sequences, roughly a quarter seen once; the top ten hold around 9%. The V call is TRBV6-6, the J call TRBJ2-3, with TRBD2 matching 10 bases. What was sequenced was tumor tissue. The receptor comes from a female donor with retroperitoneal liposarcoma. The CDR3 bases are TGTGCCAGCAGACTAGCGGGGTTCGGCACAGATACGCAGTATTTT. Translation: CASRLAGFGTDTQYF.